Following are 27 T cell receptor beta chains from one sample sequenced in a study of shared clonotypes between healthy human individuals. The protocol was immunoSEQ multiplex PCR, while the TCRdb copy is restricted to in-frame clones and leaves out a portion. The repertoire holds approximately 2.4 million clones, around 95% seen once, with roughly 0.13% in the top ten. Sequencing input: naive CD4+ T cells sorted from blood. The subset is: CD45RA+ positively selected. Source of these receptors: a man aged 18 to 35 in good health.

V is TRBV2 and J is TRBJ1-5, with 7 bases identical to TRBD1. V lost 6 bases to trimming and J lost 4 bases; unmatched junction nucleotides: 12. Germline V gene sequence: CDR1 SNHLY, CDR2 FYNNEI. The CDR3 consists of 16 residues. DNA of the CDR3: TGTGCCAGCAGAGACCTTACAGGGGTTCCGAATCAGCCCCAGCATTTT. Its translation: CASRDLTGVPNQPQHF.

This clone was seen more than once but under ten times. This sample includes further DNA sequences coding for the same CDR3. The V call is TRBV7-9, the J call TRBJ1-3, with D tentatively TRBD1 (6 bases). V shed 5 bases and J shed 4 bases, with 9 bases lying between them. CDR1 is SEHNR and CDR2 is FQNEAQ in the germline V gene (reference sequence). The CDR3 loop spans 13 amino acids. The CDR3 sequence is CASSPTGGNTIYF. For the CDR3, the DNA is TGTGCCAGCAGCCCCACAGGGGGAAACACCATATATTTT. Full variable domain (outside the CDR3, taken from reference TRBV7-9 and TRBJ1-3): DTGVSQNPRHKITKRGQNVTFRCDPISEHNRLYWYRQTLGQGPEFLTYFQNEAQLEKSRLLSDRFSAERPKGSFSTLEIQRTEQGDSAMYLCASSPTGGNTIYFGEGSWLTVV.

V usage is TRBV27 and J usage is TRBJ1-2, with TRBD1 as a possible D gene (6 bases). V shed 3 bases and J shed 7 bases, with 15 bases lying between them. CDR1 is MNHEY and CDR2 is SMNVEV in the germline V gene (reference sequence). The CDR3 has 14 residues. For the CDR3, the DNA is TGTGCCAGCAGTTTCGGCCAGGGGATGACTGGCTACACCTTC. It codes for CASSFGQGMTGYTF.

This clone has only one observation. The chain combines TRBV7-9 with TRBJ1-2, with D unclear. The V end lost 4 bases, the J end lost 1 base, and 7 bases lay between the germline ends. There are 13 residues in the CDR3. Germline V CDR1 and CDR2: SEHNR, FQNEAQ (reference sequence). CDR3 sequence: CASSSDGNYGYTF. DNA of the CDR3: TGTGCCAGCAGCTCCGACGGTAACTATGGCTACACCTTC.

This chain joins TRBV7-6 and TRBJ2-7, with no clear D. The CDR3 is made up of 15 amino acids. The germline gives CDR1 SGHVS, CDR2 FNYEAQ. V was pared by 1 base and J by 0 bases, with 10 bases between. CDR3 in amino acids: CASSLVSDYSYEQYF. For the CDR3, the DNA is TGTGCCAGCAGCTTAGTGTCAGATTACTCCTACGAGCAGTACTTC.

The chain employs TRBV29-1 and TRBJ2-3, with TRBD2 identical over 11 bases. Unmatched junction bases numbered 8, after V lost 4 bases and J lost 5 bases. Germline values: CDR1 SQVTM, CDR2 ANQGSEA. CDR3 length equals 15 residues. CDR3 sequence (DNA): TGCAGCGTTGTAATAGCGGGGGGGCAGATAGATACGCAGTATTTT. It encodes CSVVIAGGQIDTQYF.

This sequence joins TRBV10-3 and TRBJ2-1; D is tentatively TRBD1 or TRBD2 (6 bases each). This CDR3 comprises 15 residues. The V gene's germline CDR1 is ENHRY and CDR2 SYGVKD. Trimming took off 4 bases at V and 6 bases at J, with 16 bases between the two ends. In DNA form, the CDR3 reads TGTGCCATCAGTGGTGGGGGGCAGCTCGTCAATGAGCAGTTCTTC. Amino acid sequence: CAISGGGQLVNEQFF.

For the CDR3, the DNA is TGTGCCATCCGAGGGGCAACTAATGAAAAACTGTTTTTT. It translates to CAIRGATNEKLFF. The chain links TRBV6-6 to TRBJ1-4, with D perhaps TRBD1 (5 bases). This CDR3 has 13 amino acids. Germline lookup yields CDR1 MNHNY and CDR2 SVGAGI (reference sequence). V lost 10 bases to trimming and J lost 0 bases, with 9 bases between them.

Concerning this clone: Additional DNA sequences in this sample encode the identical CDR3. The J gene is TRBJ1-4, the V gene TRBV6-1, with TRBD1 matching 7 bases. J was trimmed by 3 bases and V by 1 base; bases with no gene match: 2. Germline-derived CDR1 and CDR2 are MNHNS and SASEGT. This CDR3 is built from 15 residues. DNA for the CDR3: TGTGCCAGCAGTGAAGGACAGGGCTCTAATGAAAAACTGTTTTTT. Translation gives CASSEGQGSNEKLFF.

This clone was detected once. The CDR3 spells CASSPRQGAGEQFF. Here the CDR3 DNA reads TGTGCCAGCTCACCACGCCAGGGGGCGGGGGAGCAGTTCTTC. The chain combines TRBV18 with TRBJ2-1; 8 bases agree with TRBD1. Germline V gene sequence: CDR1 KGHSH, CDR2 LQKENI. This CDR3 is built from 14 residues. V was pared by 1 base and J by 10 bases, with 6 bases of the junction left unmatched.

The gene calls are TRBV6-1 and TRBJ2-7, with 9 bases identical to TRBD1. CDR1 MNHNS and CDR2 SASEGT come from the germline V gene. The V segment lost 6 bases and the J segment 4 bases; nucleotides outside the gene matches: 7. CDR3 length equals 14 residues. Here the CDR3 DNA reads TGTGCCAGCAGGAAAGGGGACAGGGATTACGAGCAGTACTTC. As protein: CASRKGDRDYEQYF.

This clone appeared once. The CDR3 region is CASSPMAGTVNEKLFF. In DNA form, the CDR3 reads TGTGCCAGCTCACCCATGGCCGGGACGGTTAATGAAAAACTGTTTTTT. The chain recombines TRBV18 with TRBJ1-4, with D possibly TRBD1 on 5 matching bases. Looked up from germline, CDR1 is KGHSH and CDR2 is LQKENI. Trimming pared 3 bases from V and 4 bases from J, leaving 15 bases between. The CDR3 totals 16 residues.

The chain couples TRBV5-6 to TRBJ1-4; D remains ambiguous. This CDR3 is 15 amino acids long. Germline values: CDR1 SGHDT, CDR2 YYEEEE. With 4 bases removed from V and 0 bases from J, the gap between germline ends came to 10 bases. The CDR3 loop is CASSRVVPTNEKLFF. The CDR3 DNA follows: TGTGCCAGCAGCCGGGTGGTACCAACTAATGAAAAACTGTTTTTT.

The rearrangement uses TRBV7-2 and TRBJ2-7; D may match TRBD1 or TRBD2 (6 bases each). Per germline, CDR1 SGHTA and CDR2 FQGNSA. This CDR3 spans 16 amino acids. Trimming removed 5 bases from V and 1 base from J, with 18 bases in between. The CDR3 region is CASSPPTGGGSYEQYF. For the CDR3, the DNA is TGTGCCAGCAGCCCGCCTACCGGAGGGGGGTCCTACGAGCAGTACTTC.

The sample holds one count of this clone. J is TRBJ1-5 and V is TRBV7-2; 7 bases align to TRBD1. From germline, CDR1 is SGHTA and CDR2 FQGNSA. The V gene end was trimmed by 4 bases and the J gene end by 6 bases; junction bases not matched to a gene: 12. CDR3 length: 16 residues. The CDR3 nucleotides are TGTGCCAGCAGCTCCGAGACAGGGCGGAGGATTCAGCCCCAGCATTTT. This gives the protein CASSSETGRRIQPQHF.

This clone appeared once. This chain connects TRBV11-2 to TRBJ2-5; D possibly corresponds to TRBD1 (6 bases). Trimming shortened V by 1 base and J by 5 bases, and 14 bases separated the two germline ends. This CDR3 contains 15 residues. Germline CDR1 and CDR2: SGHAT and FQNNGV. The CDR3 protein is CASSLGQGKVETQYF. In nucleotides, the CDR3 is TGTGCCAGCAGCTTAGGCCAGGGGAAGGTTGAGACCCAGTACTTC.

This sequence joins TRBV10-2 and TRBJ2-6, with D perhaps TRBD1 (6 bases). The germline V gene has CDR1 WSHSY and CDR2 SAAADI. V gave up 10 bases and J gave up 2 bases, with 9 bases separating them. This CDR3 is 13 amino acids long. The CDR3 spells CAIKGAGANVLTF. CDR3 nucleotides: TGCGCCATAAAGGGGGCTGGGGCCAACGTCCTGACTTTC.

The CDR3 protein is CASSTTRYGTGVRSPLHF. CDR3 sequence (DNA): TGTGCCAGTAGTACTACCAGATACGGGACAGGGGTTAGATCACCCCTCCACTTT. The chain links TRBV19 to TRBJ1-6; 10 bases are shared with TRBD1. The germline gives CDR1 LNHDA, CDR2 SQIVND (reference sequence). CDR3 size: 18 residues. V trimming: 4 bases; J trimming: 10 bases; junction bases outside the gene matches: 16. The whole variable domain, remainder taken from reference TRBV19 and TRBJ1-6, is DGGITQSPKYLFRKEGQNVTLSCEQNLNHDAMYWYRQDPGQGLRLIYYSQIVNDFQKGDIAEGYSVSREKKESFPLTVTSAQKNPTAFYLCASSTTRYGTGVRSPLHFGNGTRLTVT.

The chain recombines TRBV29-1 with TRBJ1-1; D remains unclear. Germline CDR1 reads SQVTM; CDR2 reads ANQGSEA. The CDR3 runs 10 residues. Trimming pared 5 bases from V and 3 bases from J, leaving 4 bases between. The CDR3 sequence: CSVFDTEAFF. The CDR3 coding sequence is TGCAGCGTTTTTGACACTGAAGCTTTCTTT.

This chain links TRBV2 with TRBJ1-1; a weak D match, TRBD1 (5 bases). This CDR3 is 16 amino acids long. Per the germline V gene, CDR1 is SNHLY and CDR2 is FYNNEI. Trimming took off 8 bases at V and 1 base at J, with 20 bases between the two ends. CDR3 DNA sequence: TGTGCCAGCTCTCAGGGAGGAGGGGAGTGGAACACTGAAGCTTTCTTT. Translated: CASSQGGGEWNTEAFF.

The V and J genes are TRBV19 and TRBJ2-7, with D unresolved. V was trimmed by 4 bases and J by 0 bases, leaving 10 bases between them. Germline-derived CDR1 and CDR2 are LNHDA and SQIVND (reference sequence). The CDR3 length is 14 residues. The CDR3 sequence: CASSRAASSYEQYF. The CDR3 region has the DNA TGTGCCAGTAGTAGGGCCGCGAGCTCCTACGAGCAGTACTTC.

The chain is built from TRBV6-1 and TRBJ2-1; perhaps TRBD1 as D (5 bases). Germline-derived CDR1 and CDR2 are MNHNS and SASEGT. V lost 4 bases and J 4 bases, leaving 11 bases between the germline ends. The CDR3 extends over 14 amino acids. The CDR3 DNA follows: TGTGCCAGCAGTGTAAGGGGCGGTTACAATGAGCAGTTCTTC. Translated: CASSVRGGYNEQFF.

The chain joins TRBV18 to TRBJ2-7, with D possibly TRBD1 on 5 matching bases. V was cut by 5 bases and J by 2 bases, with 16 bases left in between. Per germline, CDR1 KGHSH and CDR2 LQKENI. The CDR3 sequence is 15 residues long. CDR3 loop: CASSSQGTLPYEQYF. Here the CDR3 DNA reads TGTGCCAGCTCATCTCAGGGAACCCTACCCTACGAGCAGTACTTC.

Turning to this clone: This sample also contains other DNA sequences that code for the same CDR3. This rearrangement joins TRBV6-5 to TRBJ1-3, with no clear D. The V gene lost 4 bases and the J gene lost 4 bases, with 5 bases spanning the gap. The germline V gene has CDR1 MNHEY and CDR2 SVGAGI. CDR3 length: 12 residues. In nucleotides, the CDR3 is TGTGCCAGCAGTTCCACAGGAAACACCATATATTTT. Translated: CASSSTGNTIYF.

As DNA, the CDR3 is TGTGCCAGCAGTTACAGGGGGCTAGCTGAAGCTTTCTTT. Translating it yields CASSYRGLAEAFF. V is TRBV7-2 and J is TRBJ1-1, with 9 nucleotides matching TRBD1. Losses at the gene ends were 6 bases for V and 6 bases for J; bases not matched to a gene: 5. Germline V gene data show CDR1 as SGHTA and CDR2 as FQGNSA. This CDR3 is built from 13 residues.

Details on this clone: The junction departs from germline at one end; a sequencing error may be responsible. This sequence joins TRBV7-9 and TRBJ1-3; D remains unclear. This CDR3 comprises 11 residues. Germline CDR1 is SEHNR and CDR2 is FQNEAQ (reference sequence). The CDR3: CASSLDRIEDF. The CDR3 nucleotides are TGTGCCAGCAGCTTAGATCGGATCGAAGATTTT.

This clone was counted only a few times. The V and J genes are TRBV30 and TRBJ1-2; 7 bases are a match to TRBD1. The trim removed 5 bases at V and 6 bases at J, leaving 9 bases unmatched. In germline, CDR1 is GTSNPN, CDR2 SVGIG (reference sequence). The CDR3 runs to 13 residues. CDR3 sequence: CAWEKDRTDGYTF. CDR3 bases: TGTGCCTGGGAAAAGGACAGGACCGATGGCTACACCTTC.